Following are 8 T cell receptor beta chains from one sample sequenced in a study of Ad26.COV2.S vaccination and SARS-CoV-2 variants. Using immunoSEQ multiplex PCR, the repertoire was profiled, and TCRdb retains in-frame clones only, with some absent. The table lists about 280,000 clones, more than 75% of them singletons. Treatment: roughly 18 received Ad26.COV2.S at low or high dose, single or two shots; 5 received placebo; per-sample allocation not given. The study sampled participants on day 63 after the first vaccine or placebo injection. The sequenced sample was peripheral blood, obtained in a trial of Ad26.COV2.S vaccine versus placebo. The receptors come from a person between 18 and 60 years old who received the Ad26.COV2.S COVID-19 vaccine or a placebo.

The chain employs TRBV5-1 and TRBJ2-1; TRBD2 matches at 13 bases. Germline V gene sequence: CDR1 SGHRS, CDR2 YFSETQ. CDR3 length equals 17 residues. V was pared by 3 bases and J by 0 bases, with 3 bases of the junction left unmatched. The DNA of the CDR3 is TGCGCCAGCAGCTACCGGACTAGCGGGAGCTCCTACAATGAGCAGTTCTTC. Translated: CASSYRTSGSSYNEQFF. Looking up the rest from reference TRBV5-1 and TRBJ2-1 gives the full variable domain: KAGVTQTPRYLIKTRGQQVTLSCSPISGHRSVSWYQQTPGQGLQFLFEYFSETQRNKGNFPGRFSGRQFSNSRSEMNVSTLELGDSALYLCASSYRTSGSSYNEQFFGPGTRLTVL.

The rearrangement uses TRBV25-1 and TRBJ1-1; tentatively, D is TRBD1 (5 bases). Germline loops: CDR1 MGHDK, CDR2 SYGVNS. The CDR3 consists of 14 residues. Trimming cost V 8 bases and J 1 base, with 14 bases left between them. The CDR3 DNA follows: TGTGCCAGCGCATATGGAGGGGCGAACACTGAAGCTTTCTTT. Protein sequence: CASAYGGANTEAFF.

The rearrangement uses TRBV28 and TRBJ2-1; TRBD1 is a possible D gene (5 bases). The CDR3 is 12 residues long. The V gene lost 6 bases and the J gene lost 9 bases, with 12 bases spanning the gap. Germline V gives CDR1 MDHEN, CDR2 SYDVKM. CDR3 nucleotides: TGTGCCAGCAGCCTACAGGTTACTGAGCAGTTCTTC. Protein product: CASSLQVTEQFF.

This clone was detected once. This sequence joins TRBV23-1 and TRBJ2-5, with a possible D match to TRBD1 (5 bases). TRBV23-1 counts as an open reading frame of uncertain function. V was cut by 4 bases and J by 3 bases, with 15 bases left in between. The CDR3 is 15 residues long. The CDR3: CASSPPRLGEETQYF. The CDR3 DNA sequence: TGCGCCAGCAGTCCCCCACGGTTAGGGGAAGAGACCCAGTACTTC.

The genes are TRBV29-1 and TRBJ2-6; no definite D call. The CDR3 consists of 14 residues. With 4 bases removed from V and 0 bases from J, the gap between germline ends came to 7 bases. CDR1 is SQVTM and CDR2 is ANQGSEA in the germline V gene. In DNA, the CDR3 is TGCAGCGTTGTCACGGGCTCTGGGGCCAACGTCCTGACTTTC. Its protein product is CSVVTGSGANVLTF.

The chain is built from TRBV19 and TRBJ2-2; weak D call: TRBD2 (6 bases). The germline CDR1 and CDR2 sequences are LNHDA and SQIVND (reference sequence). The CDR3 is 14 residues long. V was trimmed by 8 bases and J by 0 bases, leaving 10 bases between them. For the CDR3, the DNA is TGTGCCAGTGGTGGCGGGGCGAACACCGGGGAGCTGTTTTTT. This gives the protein CASGGGANTGELFF.

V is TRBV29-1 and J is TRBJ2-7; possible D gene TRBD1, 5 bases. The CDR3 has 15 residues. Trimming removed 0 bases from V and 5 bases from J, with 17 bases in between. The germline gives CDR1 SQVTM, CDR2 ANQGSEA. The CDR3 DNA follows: TGCAGCGTTGAAGATCGTCAGGGTAGGGCGAACGAGCAGTACTTC. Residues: CSVEDRQGRANEQYF.

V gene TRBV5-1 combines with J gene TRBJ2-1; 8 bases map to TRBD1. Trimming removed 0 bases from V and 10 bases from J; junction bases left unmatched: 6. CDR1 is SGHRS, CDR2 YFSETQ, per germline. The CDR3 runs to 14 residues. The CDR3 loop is CASSLAMTGVEQFF. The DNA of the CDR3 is TGCGCCAGCAGCTTGGCTATGACAGGGGTCGAGCAGTTCTTC.